One sample yielded the 30 T cell receptor beta chains listed below, sequenced in a study of T cell repertoires in cytomegalovirus infection. One entry per CDR3 protein, called by TCRdb with MiXCR from the reads. This table has roughly 720,000 distinct CDR3 sequences, 35% appearing once. The sequenced sample consisted of PBMCs. The receptors were sampled from a human donor in good health (CMV status not recorded). Some clones in this sample may be carry-over from other donors' samples.

This clonotype was found a few times. This chain connects TRBV7-2 to TRBJ2-5, with a weak D call TRBD2 (6 bases). V was trimmed by 5 bases and J by 10 bases, leaving 17 bases between them. The CDR3 spans 13 residues. Germline lookup yields CDR1 SGHTA and CDR2 FQGNSA. In nucleotides, the CDR3 is TGTGCCAGCAGCCTAGGAAGGGAGGCGCTCCAGTACTTC. It is translated as CASSLGREALQYF.

In its sample, this clonotype was seen a few times. The chain employs TRBV4-1 and TRBJ1-2; 9 bases fit TRBD1. Germline V CDR1 and CDR2: MGHRA, YSYEKL. The V and J ends lost 8 bases and 14 bases, in that order; junction bases with no gene match: 18. CDR3 length: 14 residues. Here the CDR3 DNA reads TGCGCCAGCCGTCGCCCTGGACAGGGGCCGCCTACTACCTTC. Translating it yields CASRRPGQGPPTTF.

This clonotype was counted ten times or more. V is TRBV7-2 and J is TRBJ2-5, with TRBD2 matching 12 bases. J was trimmed by 9 bases and V by 5 bases; bases with no gene match: 10. This CDR3 comprises 15 residues. Germline loops: CDR1 SGHTA, CDR2 FQGNSA. The CDR3 coding sequence is TGTGCCAGCAGCCCACCGACTAGCGGGAGAGGGGCCCAGTACTTC. This sequence encodes CASSPPTSGRGAQYF. The whole variable domain, remainder taken from reference TRBV7-2 and TRBJ2-5, is GAGVSQSPSNKVTEKGKDVELRCDPISGHTALYWYRQSLGQGLEFLIYFQGNSAPDKSGLPSDRFSAERTGGSVSTLTIQRTQQEDSAVYLCASSPPTSGRGAQYFGPGTRLLVL.

This clonotype appeared a few times. The rearrangement joins TRBV12-3 or TRBV12-4 to TRBJ1-4; 11 nucleotides line up with TRBD1. Trimming took 4 bases from V and 7 from J; bases not matched to a gene: 2. The length of the CDR3 is 14 residues. Written as DNA, the CDR3 is TGTGCCAGCAGTTGGACAGGGGGCCTTGAAAAACTGTTTTTT. Its translation is CASSWTGGLEKLFF.

This clonotype was detected ten times or more. CDR3 protein: CASSPLPGGEGTGELFF. The CDR3, as DNA: TGCGCCAGCAGTCCCCTTCCGGGGGGGGAAGGCACCGGGGAGCTGTTTTTT. The chain is built from TRBV5-1 and TRBJ2-2, with 8 bases identical to TRBD2. The CDR3 has 17 residues. The trim removed 5 bases at V and 4 bases at J, leaving 13 bases unmatched. Per germline, CDR1 SGHRS and CDR2 YFSETQ.

This chain links TRBV6-1 with TRBJ1-5; tentative D call: TRBD1 (5 bases). The V end was cut by 4 bases, the J end by 6 bases, with 13 bases between. The CDR3 is 14 residues long. Per the germline V gene, CDR1 is MNHNS and CDR2 is SASEGT. CDR3 amino acids: CASSGGSVVQPQHF. The CDR3 region has the DNA TGTGCCAGCAGTGGGGGGAGCGTCGTTCAGCCCCAGCATTTT.

In its sample, this clonotype was seen a few times. V and J are TRBV28 and TRBJ2-1; no clear D. From germline, CDR1 is MDHEN and CDR2 SYDVKM. The CDR3 totals 15 residues. V lost 3 bases to trimming and J lost 8 bases, with 17 bases between them. DNA for the CDR3: TGTGCCAGCAGTTTGTGGCCGGCAACCTTGGATGAGCAGTTCTTC. It is translated as CASSLWPATLDEQFF.

This clonotype was seen at least ten times. The rearrangement joins TRBV7-2 to TRBJ1-5; D is ambiguous. Trimming cost V 0 bases and J 3 bases, with 6 bases left between them. The length of the CDR3 is 14 residues. Looked up from germline, CDR1 is SGHTA and CDR2 is FQGNSA. The CDR3 nucleotides are TGTGCCAGCAGCTTAGCGGGCTACAATCAGCCCCAGCATTTT. Its protein product is CASSLAGYNQPQHF. Full variable domain (missing parts from reference TRBV7-2 and TRBJ1-5): GAGVSQSPSNKVTEKGKDVELRCDPISGHTALYWYRQSLGQGLEFLIYFQGNSAPDKSGLPSDRFSAERTGGSVSTLTIQRTQQEDSAVYLCASSLAGYNQPQHFGDGTRLSIL.

This clonotype has just a few counts. The gene calls are TRBV28 and TRBJ1-2, with 8 nucleotides matching TRBD1. Trimming took 3 bases from V and 2 from J; bases not matched to a gene: 8. CDR3 size: 16 residues. The germline V gene encodes CDR1 MDHEN and CDR2 SYDVKM. The CDR3 loop reads CASSFISGGANYGYTF. For the CDR3, the DNA is TGTGCCAGCAGTTTTATCTCAGGGGGCGCGAACTATGGCTACACCTTC.

The CDR3 sequence: CASSLKGDLGEQYF. The CDR3 nucleotides are TGTGCCAGCAGTTTAAAGGGGGACCTGGGCGAGCAGTACTTC. The chain has TRBV12-3 or TRBV12-4 and TRBJ2-7; TRBD1 might be the D (6 bases). V lost 2 bases and J 6 bases, leaving 14 bases between the germline ends. The CDR3 has 14 amino acids.

This chain connects TRBV7-9 to TRBJ1-1; D unclear. V was pared by 5 bases and J by 0 bases, with 13 bases between. The CDR3 length is 15 residues. CDR1 SEHNR and CDR2 FQNEAQ come from the germline V gene (reference sequence). This CDR3 is CASSPSDGMNTEAFF. Here the CDR3 DNA reads TGTGCCAGCAGCCCTTCGGACGGAATGAACACTGAAGCTTTCTTT.

This sequence joins TRBV29-1 and TRBJ2-1; 7 bases are a match to TRBD2. Germline CDR1 reads SQVTM; CDR2 reads ANQGSEA. Trimming cost V 3 bases and J 4 bases; bases outside gene matches: 6. The CDR3 extends over 14 amino acids. The CDR3, as DNA: TGCAGCGTTGACTTCGCGGGAGAATACAATGAGCAGTTCTTC. Its protein is CSVDFAGEYNEQFF.

This chain links TRBV19 with TRBJ1-2, with 9 nucleotides matching TRBD1. J lost 4 bases, V lost 8 bases, and 8 bases had no gene match. Germline V gene lookup returns CDR1 LNHDA and CDR2 SQIVND (reference sequence). This CDR3 has 14 residues. The CDR3 sequence: CASSDRGAPYGYTF. As DNA, the CDR3 is TGTGCCAGTTCCGACAGGGGGGCACCCTATGGCTACACCTTC.

The V call is TRBV2, the J call TRBJ1-1, with D possibly being TRBD1 (5 bases). The ends were cut back, 4 bases at V and 3 bases at J, with 12 bases in the middle. Germline V gene sequence: CDR1 SNHLY, CDR2 FYNNEI. This CDR3 comprises 14 residues. CDR3 protein: CASSAWSGYTEAFF. CDR3 coding DNA: TGTGCCAGCAGTGCTTGGTCAGGGTACACTGAAGCTTTCTTT.

This clonotype was seen repeatedly, ten times or more. V and J are TRBV7-8 and TRBJ1-5; D ambiguous. The V end lost 1 base, the J end lost 7 bases, and 11 bases lay between the germline ends. This CDR3 region has 14 residues. The germline V gene has CDR1 SGHVS and CDR2 FQNEAQ. As DNA, the CDR3 is TGTGCCAGCAGCTTAGGTGCAGAGATGCAGCCCCAGCATTTT. Translated: CASSLGAEMQPQHF.

This chain connects TRBV10-3 to TRBJ1-5; 7 positions match TRBD1. V shed 6 bases, J shed 3 bases, and the junction held 5 bases outside the gene matches. Germline V gene lookup returns CDR1 ENHRY and CDR2 SYGVKD. The CDR3 is 14 amino acids. The CDR3 loop is CAISPGQFNQPQHF. CDR3 DNA sequence: TGTGCCATCAGCCCGGGACAGTTCAATCAGCCCCAGCATTTT.

The rearrangement joins TRBV28 to TRBJ1-5, with D unresolved. In germline, CDR1 is MDHEN, CDR2 SYDVKM. V lost 3 bases and J 9 bases, leaving 6 bases between the germline ends. CDR3 size: 11 residues. The CDR3 reads CASSFKPPQHF. The CDR3 coding sequence is TGTGCCAGCAGTTTTAAGCCGCCCCAGCATTTT.

The chain carries TRBV14 and TRBJ2-1; tentatively, D is TRBD2 (5 bases). The V and J ends lost 1 base and 8 bases respectively, with 9 bases between them. Germline CDR1 and CDR2: SGHDN and FVKESK. The CDR3 sequence is 13 residues long. The CDR3 DNA sequence: TGTGCCAGCAGCCAAGCTAGCAGCCATGAGCAGTTCTTC. This translates into CASSQASSHEQFF.

The rearrangement links TRBV7-8 to TRBJ1-5; D is unresolved. The length of the CDR3 is 14 residues. V was shortened by 2 bases and J by 8 bases, with 13 bases between the two germline ends. In germline, CDR1 is SGHVS, CDR2 FQNEAQ. The CDR3 loop reads CASSLFLRVEPQHF. DNA of the CDR3: TGTGCCAGCAGCTTATTTCTCCGGGTAGAGCCCCAGCATTTT.

The chain uses TRBV5-1 and TRBJ1-5; 9 nucleotides align to TRBD1. V shed 4 bases and J 7 bases; nucleotides not matched to a gene: 9. The CDR3 consists of 15 residues. CDR1 SGHRS and CDR2 YFSETQ come from the germline V gene. The CDR3 is CASSPDTGGEQPQHF. The DNA for the CDR3 is TGCGCCAGCAGCCCAGATACAGGGGGCGAACAGCCCCAGCATTTT.

This clonotype was detected only once. J is TRBJ1-1 and V is TRBV29-1; D is perhaps TRBD1 (6 bases). V was clipped by 3 bases and J by 4 bases, with 12 bases between them. There are 13 residues in the CDR3. Germline-derived CDR1 and CDR2 are SQVTM and ANQGSEA. CDR3 sequence: CSVDPGGATEAFF. CDR3 sequence (DNA): TGCAGCGTTGATCCCGGGGGGGCCACTGAAGCTTTCTTT.

The chain is built from TRBV11-2 and TRBJ2-1, with TRBD1 identical over 9 bases. The CDR3 consists of 15 residues. Germline trimming cut 1 base from V and 7 bases from J; bases unmatched to any gene: 5. Germline CDR1 is SGHAT and CDR2 is FQNNGV. Here the CDR3 DNA reads TGTGCCAGCAGCTTAGGCTACAGGGGGCCAAATGAGCAGTTCTTC. The encoded protein is CASSLGYRGPNEQFF.

In its sample, this clonotype was seen a few times. CDR3 amino acids: CASSQDQNINNSPLHF. As DNA, the CDR3 is TGTGCCAGCAGCCAAGATCAGAACATAAATAATTCACCCCTCCACTTT. This chain links TRBV14 with TRBJ1-6; D is ambiguous. This CDR3 has 16 amino acids. From germline, CDR1 is SGHDN and CDR2 FVKESK. Trimming took 0 bases from V and 5 from J, leaving 11 bases between them.

This clonotype was found a few times. This CDR3 reads CASSSHRGPQETQYF. CDR3 sequence (DNA): TGTGCCAGCAGCTCCCACAGGGGCCCCCAAGAGACCCAGTACTTC. The chain has TRBV7-6 and TRBJ2-5; 7 bases line up with TRBD1. CDR3 length: 15 residues. V gave up 4 bases and J gave up 1 base; unmatched junction bases: 6. Germline values: CDR1 SGHVS, CDR2 FNYEAQ.

On this clonotype: Compared with germline, one end of the junction differs, possibly owing to a read error. The rearrangement links TRBV4-2 to TRBJ2-6, with unresolved D. Germline CDR1 LGHNA, CDR2 YNFKEQ. The CDR3 is 14 residues long. CDR3 region: CASSQDSGANFLTF. CDR3 in DNA: TGTGCCAGCAGCCAAGATTCTGGTGCCAACTTCCTGACTTTC.

A few counts support this clonotype. This chain uses TRBV20-1 with TRBJ2-1; TRBD2 aligns across 9 bases. Germline values: CDR1 DFQATT, CDR2 SNEGSKA (reference sequence). V shed 3 bases and J 6 bases; nucleotides not matched to a gene: 12. The CDR3 runs 16 residues. CDR3 in DNA: TGCAGTGCTAGTAGTGCGGGAGGGCCTGGGGGCAATGAGCAGTTCTTC. This translates into CSASSAGGPGGNEQFF.

The chain is built from TRBV28 and TRBJ1-1; D not resolved. The CDR3 totals 15 residues. The germline V and J ends were trimmed by 6 bases and 6 bases, with 20 bases remaining between them. Germline lookup yields CDR1 MDHEN and CDR2 SYDVKM. The CDR3 spells CASSPLITEAPEAFF. In nucleotides, the CDR3 is TGTGCCAGCAGCCCCCTTATAACAGAGGCTCCTGAAGCTTTCTTT.

As concerns this clonotype: This clone may be a read error of a much larger clone one base away. The genes are TRBV2 and TRBJ1-2, with D possibly being TRBD1 (6 bases). The CDR3 is made up of 11 amino acids. The germline gives CDR1 SNHLY, CDR2 FYNNEI. With 8 bases removed from V and 5 bases from J, the gap between germline ends came to 9 bases. The CDR3 reads CASRDNYGYTF. The DNA for the CDR3 is TGTGCCAGCCGGGACAATTATGGCTACACCTTC.

This clonotype has just a few counts. The rearrangement links TRBV5-1 to TRBJ2-2; D possibly corresponds to TRBD2 (5 bases). Germline CDR1 SGHRS, CDR2 YFSETQ. The CDR3 runs to 16 residues. The V end lost 0 bases, the J end lost 0 bases, and 9 bases lay between the germline ends. CDR3 region: CASSLARVSNTGELFF. For the CDR3, the DNA is TGCGCCAGCAGCTTGGCGCGGGTGTCGAACACCGGGGAGCTGTTTTTT.

In this sample, this clonotype turned up a few times. The chain carries TRBV28 and TRBJ2-5; D is ambiguous. The CDR3 consists of 15 residues. In germline, CDR1 is MDHEN, CDR2 SYDVKM. The germline V and J ends were trimmed by 6 bases and 1 base, with 15 bases remaining between them. Written as DNA, the CDR3 is TGTGCCAGCAGCCAACCTCACAGATTCCAAGAGACCCAGTACTTC. It translates to CASSQPHRFQETQYF.